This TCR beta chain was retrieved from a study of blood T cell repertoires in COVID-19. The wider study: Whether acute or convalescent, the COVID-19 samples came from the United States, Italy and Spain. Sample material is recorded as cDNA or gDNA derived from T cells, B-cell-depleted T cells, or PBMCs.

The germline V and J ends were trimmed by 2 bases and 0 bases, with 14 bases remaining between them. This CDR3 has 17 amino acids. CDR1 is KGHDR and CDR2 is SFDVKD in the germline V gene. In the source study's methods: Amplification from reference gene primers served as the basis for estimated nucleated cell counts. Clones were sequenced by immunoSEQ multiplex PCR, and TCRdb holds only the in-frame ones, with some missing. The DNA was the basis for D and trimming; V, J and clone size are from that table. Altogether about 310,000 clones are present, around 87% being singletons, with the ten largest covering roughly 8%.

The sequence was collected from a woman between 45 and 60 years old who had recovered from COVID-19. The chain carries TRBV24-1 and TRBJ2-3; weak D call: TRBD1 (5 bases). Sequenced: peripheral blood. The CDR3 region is CATSDWSAGLSTDTQYF. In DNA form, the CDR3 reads TGTGCCACCAGTGATTGGTCGGCAGGGCTTAGCACAGATACGCAGTATTTT.